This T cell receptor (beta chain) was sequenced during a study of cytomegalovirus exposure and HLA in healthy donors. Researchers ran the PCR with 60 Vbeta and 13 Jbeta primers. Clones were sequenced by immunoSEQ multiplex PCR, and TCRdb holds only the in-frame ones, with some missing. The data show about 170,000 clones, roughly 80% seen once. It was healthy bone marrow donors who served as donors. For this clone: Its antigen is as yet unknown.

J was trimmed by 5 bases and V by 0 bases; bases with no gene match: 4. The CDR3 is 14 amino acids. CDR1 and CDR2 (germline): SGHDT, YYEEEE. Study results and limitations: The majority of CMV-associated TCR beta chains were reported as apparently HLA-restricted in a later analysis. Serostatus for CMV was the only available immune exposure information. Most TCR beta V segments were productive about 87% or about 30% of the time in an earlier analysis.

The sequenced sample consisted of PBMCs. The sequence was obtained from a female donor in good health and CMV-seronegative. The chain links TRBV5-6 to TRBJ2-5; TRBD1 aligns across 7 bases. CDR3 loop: CASSLGRGYETQYF. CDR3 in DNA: TGTGCCAGCAGCTTGGGCAGGGGGTACGAGACCCAGTACTTC.